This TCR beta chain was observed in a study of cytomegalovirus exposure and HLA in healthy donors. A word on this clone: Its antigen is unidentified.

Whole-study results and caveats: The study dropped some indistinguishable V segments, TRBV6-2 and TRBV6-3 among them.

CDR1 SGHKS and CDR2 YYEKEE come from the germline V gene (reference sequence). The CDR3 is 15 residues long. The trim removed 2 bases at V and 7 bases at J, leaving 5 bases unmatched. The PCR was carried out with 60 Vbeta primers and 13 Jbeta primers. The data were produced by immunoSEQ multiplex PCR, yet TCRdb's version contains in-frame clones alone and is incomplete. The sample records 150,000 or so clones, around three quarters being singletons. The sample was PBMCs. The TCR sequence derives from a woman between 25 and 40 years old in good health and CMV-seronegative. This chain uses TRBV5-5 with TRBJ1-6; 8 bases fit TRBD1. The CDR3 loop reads CASSFEGQGNSPLHF. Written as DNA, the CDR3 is TGTGCCAGCAGCTTTGAAGGACAGGGAAATTCACCCCTCCACTTT.